This TCR beta chain was recorded in a study of Ad26.COV2.S vaccination and SARS-CoV-2 variants (dated by TCRdb to the early 2020s). For the wider study: The specificity and breadth of SARS-CoV-2-reactive T cell receptors after Ad26.COV2.S vaccination were assessed by TCRbeta repertoire sequencing. The TCR-sequenced set comprised around 30 samples: 19 Ad26.COV2.S vaccine recipients, 5 placebo recipients and 8 SARS-CoV-2 convalescent individuals. Study-wide findings and limitations: Vaccine and placebo recipients had similar non-spike TCR breadth, a finding consistent with the vaccine containing only spike. After vaccination, spike-specific CD8+ and CD4+ T cell responses were reported to show substantial breadth. Compared with placebo recipients, Ad26.COV2.S recipients showed higher spike-specific TCR breadth (P = 0.0014). The authors noted that total T cell responses may have been underestimated by the TCR breadth and depth analyses.

The CDR3 has 14 amino acids, counting the end cysteine and phenylalanine. The read is trimmed to its CDR3 DNA, 42 bases read in frame from base 1. Trimming removed 7 bases from V and 2 bases from J, leaving 12 bases between the germline ends. For CDR1 and CDR2, the germline V gene lists MNHEY and SVGAGI. This clone was seen only once. Its cognate antigen has yet to be identified. The record has no base qualities; no much larger clone is one base away. This sample's time point label indicates: individuals recovered from natural SARS-CoV-2 infection. The immunoSEQ Assay was the method used to sequence TCRbeta CDR3 regions. After extraction, genomic DNA underwent amplification by bias-controlled multiplex PCR, followed by high-throughput sequencing. Processing in the source paper ran as follows. Collapsing and filtering of sequences were performed to quantify the absolute abundance of each unique TCRbeta CDR3 region. T cell fraction was estimated by normalizing TCRbeta template counts to usable DNA, with usable DNA measured through amplification of reference genes found in all nucleated cells. Repertoire TCRs were annotated as SARS-CoV-2-specific by exact matching of V gene, CDR3 amino acid sequence and J gene to a known reactive TCR set. The reference SARS-CoV-2 TCR set was derived from MIRA and filtered for enrichment in COVID-19-positive ImmuneCODE repertoires, a step that removed public or cross-reactive TCRs. Drawing on the MIRA antigens, annotated TCRs were analysed further at the level of specific ORF or position within ORF. Breadth was defined as annotated unique rearrangements over total unique productive rearrangements; depth was the summed frequency of those rearrangements. Two-sided Wilcoxon rank-sum tests were applied when comparing TCR breadth between groups. The clones in this table, taken by TCRdb from immuneACCESS, are in-frame only. Not every clone is retained; where verified, under half of the shortfall comes from an unresolved V gene, and the cause of the rest is unknown. V and J calls and clone size are as listed in that table; D and trimming were resolved from the DNA. This sample holds 300,000 to 400,000 clones; about 90% were observed only once. The ten largest make up 3.9% of the sample.

The receptor chain draws on TRBV6-5 and TRBJ1-5; the D gene is unclear. This material consisted of peripheral blood, taken after recovery from COVID-19. This clonotype was sampled from a human donor who had recovered from COVID-19. The nucleotides read TGTGCCAGCAACCTGGACCTCGGCAATCAGCCCCAGCATTTT. It translates as CASNLDLGNQPQHF.